This T cell receptor beta chain came from a study of T cell repertoires in MIS-A myocarditis. This table comes from immunoSEQ multiplex PCR, and its TCRdb copy is limited to in-frame clones, with some not included. The data hold 10,000 to 13,000 clones, with roughly 83% observed a single time. CDR1 is LNHDA, CDR2 SQIVND, per germline (reference sequence). V gave up 5 bases and J gave up 4 bases, with 17 bases separating them. The CDR3 length is 15 residues. This sequence was found in a man between 18 and 29 years old with fulminant myocarditis from multisystem inflammatory syndrome in adults (MIS-A) after COVID-19. The chain couples TRBV19 to TRBJ2-5; a possible D gene is TRBD1 (6 bases). Sequenced: right ventricle heart tissue obtained at autopsy. CDR3 coding DNA: TGTGCCAGTAGTCCTGGGACAAACCCCCGAGAGACCCAGTACTTC. Translated, it gives CASSPGTNPRETQYF.